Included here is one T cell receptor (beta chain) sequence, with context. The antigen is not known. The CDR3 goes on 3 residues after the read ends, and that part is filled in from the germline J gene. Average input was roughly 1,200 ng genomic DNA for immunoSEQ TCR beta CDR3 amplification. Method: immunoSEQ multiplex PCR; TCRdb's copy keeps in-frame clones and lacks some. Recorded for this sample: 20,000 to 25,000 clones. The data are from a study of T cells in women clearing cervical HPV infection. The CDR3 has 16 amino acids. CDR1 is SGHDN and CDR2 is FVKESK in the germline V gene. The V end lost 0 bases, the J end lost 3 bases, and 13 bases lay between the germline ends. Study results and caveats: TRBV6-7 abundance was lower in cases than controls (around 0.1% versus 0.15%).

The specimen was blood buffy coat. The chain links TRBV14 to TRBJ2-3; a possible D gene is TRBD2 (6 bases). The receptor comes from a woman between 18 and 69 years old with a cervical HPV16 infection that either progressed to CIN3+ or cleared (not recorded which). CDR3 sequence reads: CASSQDGGLMTDTQYF. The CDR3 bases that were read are TGTGCCAGCAGCCAAGATGGGGGGTTAATGACAGATACG.